These 5 T cell receptor beta chains were sequenced from one sample in a study of T cell responses to AZD1222 COVID-19 vaccine. The data were produced by immunoSEQ multiplex PCR, yet TCRdb's version contains in-frame clones alone and is incomplete. The table has about 140,000 clones, roughly 92% seen once. Material: peripheral blood, obtained on day 0 of AZD1222 vaccination. The receptors come from an adult in good health.

CDR3 loop: CASSSQGMGEKLFF. The CDR3, as DNA: TGTGCCAGCAGTTCCCAGGGCATGGGGGAAAAACTGTTTTTT. This chain joins TRBV27 and TRBJ1-4; the D gene is possibly TRBD1 (5 bases). This CDR3 is built from 14 residues. Trimming took off 4 bases at V and 8 bases at J, with 14 bases between the two ends. The germline V gene has CDR1 MNHEY and CDR2 SMNVEV (reference sequence).

V and J are TRBV5-1 and TRBJ1-1; no reliable D call. Trimming took off 1 base at V and 2 bases at J, with 6 bases between the two ends. Germline V gene lookup returns CDR1 SGHRS and CDR2 YFSETQ. The CDR3 has 13 amino acids. CDR3 residues: CASSLRRNTEAFF. DNA of the CDR3: TGCGCCAGCAGCTTGCGGCGAAACACTGAAGCTTTCTTT.

The genes are TRBV14 and TRBJ2-7; no firm D call. CDR3 length equals 13 residues. Germline V gene sequence: CDR1 SGHDN, CDR2 FVKESK. V gave up 3 bases and J gave up 3 bases, with 9 bases separating them. CDR3 residues: CASSHTAFYEQYF. CDR3 in DNA: TGTGCCAGCAGCCACACAGCTTTCTACGAGCAGTACTTC.

The V gene is TRBV11-2, the J gene TRBJ1-5; D uncertain. Between the trimmed V and J ends, which lost 1 base and 6 bases, there was a span of 7 bases. Germline V lookup: CDR1 SGHAT, CDR2 FQNNGV. The CDR3 has 13 residues. The CDR3 loop is CASSLGNVQPQHF. The CDR3, as DNA: TGTGCCAGCAGCTTAGGCAACGTTCAGCCCCAGCATTTT.

The chain joins TRBV5-1 to TRBJ1-1, with TRBD1 as a possible D gene (5 bases). Germline loops: CDR1 SGHRS, CDR2 YFSETQ. This CDR3 spans 15 amino acids. Trimming removed 1 base from V and 4 bases from J, with 14 bases in between. The DNA of the CDR3 is TGCGCCAGCAGCTTGTCTGTACAGGAGGGCACTGAAGCTTTCTTT. It codes for CASSLSVQEGTEAFF.